What follows are 7 T cell receptor beta chains derived from one specimen sequenced in a study of blood T cell repertoires in COVID-19. The table came from immunoSEQ multiplex PCR; TCRdb's copy has only in-frame clones and leaves some out. This table has roughly 180,000 clones, 75% to 90% appearing once. The material sequenced was PBMCs or T cells enriched from blood (not recorded which). The receptors derive from a man aged 35 to 55 who had recovered from COVID-19.

The rearrangement joins TRBV27 to TRBJ1-5; the D gene is possibly TRBD1 (5 bases). CDR3 length: 15 residues. Trimming pared 2 bases from V and 0 bases from J, leaving 8 bases between. Germline V gene lookup returns CDR1 MNHEY and CDR2 SMNVEV (reference sequence). This CDR3 is CASSLAGNSNQPQHF. The CDR3 DNA reads TGTGCCAGCAGTTTAGCAGGGAATAGCAATCAGCCCCAGCATTTT.

This rearrangement joins TRBV30 to TRBJ1-1, with D perhaps TRBD1 (6 bases). V was trimmed by 8 bases and J by 2 bases, leaving 15 bases between them. Germline V lookup: CDR1 GTSNPN, CDR2 SVGIG (reference sequence). The CDR3 is 13 amino acids. The DNA for the CDR3 is TGTGCCGTAAGGAGGACAGTCAACACTGAAGCTTTCTTT. Protein product: CAVRRTVNTEAFF.

The CDR3 bases are TGTGCCAGCAGGGACAGGGTCAGGAACACTGAAGCTTTCTTT. Its protein is CASRDRVRNTEAFF. The chain couples TRBV6-5 to TRBJ1-1, with TRBD1 identical over 8 bases. There are 14 residues in the CDR3. The germline V gene encodes CDR1 MNHEY and CDR2 SVGAGI. V trimming: 6 bases; J trimming: 1 base; junction bases outside the gene matches: 4.

Only one count was recorded for this clone. This sequence joins TRBV5-4 and TRBJ2-5, with D tentatively TRBD2 (6 bases). The CDR3 covers 17 residues. The germline V and J ends were trimmed by 4 bases and 5 bases, with 24 bases remaining between them. Germline CDR1 reads SGHNT; CDR2 reads YYREEE (reference sequence). For the CDR3, the DNA is TGTGCCAGCAGCCGCCCGGGAGCAGGGATTGGTGGGGAGACCCAGTACTTC. It translates to CASSRPGAGIGGETQYF.

J is TRBJ2-7 and V is TRBV29-1; possibly TRBD1 for D (5 bases). CDR1 is SQVTM and CDR2 is ANQGSEA in the germline V gene. Between the trimmed V and J ends, which lost 4 bases and 5 bases, there was a span of 15 bases. The CDR3 is made up of 13 amino acids. CDR3 in DNA: TGCAGCGTTGCGCGTCAGGGTGGCCACGAGCAGTACTTC. Protein: CSVARQGGHEQYF.

The rearrangement joins TRBV25-1 to TRBJ1-5; no reliable D call. CDR3 size: 14 residues. Germline CDR1 reads MGHDK; CDR2 reads SYGVNS. Trimming removed 3 bases from V and 0 bases from J, with 6 bases in between. CDR3 sequence reads: CASSDQYSNQPQHF. The CDR3 DNA reads as TGTGCCAGCAGTGATCAGTATAGCAATCAGCCCCAGCATTTT.

Concerning this clone itself: Lacking the conserved final phenylalanine or tryptophan, this CDR3 likely reflects a read error. The DNA is left out, because the CDR3 cannot be placed on it with certainty; the CDR3 is given as TCRdb lists it. The chain combines TRBV5-1 with TRBJ2-7; the tabulated D call, TRBD2, remains unverified against the DNA. The CDR3 is 11 residues long, counting both termini. Germline CDR1 reads SGHRS; CDR2 reads YFSETQ. CDR3 region: CASPRRPNTSL.